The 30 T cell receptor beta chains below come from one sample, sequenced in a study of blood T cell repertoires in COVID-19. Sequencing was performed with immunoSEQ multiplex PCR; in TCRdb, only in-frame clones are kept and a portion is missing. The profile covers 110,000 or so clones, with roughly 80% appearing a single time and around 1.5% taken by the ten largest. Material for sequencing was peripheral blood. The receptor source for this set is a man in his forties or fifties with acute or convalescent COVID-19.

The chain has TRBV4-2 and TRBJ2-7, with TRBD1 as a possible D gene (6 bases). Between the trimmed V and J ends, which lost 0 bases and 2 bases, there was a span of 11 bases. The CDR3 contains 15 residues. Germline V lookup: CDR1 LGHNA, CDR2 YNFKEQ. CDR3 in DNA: TGTGCCAGCAGCCAAGAGTTCGGGACAACCTACGAGCAGTACTTC. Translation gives CASSQEFGTTYEQYF.

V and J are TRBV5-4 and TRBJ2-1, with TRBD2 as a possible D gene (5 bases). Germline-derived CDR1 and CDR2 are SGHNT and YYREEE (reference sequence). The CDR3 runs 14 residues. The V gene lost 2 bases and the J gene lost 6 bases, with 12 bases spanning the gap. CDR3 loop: CASSLEGTSNEQFF. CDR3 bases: TGTGCCAGCAGCTTAGAGGGCACGAGCAATGAGCAGTTCTTC. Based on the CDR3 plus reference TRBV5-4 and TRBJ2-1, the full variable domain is ETGVTQSPTHLIKTRGQQVTLRCSSQSGHNTVSWYQQALGQGPQFIFQYYREEENGRGNFPPRFSGLQFPNYSSELNVNALELDDSALYLCASSLEGTSNEQFFGPGTRLTVL.

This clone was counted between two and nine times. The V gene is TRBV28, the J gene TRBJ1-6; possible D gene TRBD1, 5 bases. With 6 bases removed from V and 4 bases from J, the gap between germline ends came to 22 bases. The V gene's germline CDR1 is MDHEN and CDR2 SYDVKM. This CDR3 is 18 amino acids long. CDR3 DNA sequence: TGTGCCAGCAGCTCCCCCTTAGGGGAGGATATATATAATTCACCCCTCCACTTT. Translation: CASSSPLGEDIYNSPLHF.

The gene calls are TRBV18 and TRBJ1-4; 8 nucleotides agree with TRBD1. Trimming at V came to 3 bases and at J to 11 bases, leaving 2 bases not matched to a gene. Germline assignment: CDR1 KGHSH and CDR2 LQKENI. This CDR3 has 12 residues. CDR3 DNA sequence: TGTGCCAGCTCACCCAACAGGGGGAAACTGTTTTTT. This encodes CASSPNRGKLFF.

Here the CDR3 reads CASETTGLGYEQYF. The CDR3 DNA is TGTGCCAGCGAGACGACAGGGCTGGGCTACGAGCAGTACTTC. The chain carries TRBV7-6 and TRBJ2-7; 7 bases are shared with TRBD1. This CDR3 contains 14 residues. The V and J ends lost 8 bases and 3 bases, in that order; junction bases with no gene match: 10. Germline V gene data show CDR1 as SGHVS and CDR2 as FNYEAQ. Full variable domain (rest looked up from reference TRBV7-6 and TRBJ2-7): GAGVSQSPRYKVTKRGQDVALRCDPISGHVSLYWYRQALGQGPEFLTYFNYEAQQDKSGLPNDRFSAERPEGSISTLTIQRTEQRDSAMYRCASETTGLGYEQYFGPGTRLTVT.

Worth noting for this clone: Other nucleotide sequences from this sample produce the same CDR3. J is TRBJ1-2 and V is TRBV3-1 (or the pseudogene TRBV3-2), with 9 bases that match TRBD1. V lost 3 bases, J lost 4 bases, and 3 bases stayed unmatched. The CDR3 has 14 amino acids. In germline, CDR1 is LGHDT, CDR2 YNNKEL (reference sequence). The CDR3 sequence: CASSQGQGGYGYTF. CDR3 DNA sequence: TGTGCCAGCAGCCAGGGACAGGGTGGCTATGGCTACACCTTC.

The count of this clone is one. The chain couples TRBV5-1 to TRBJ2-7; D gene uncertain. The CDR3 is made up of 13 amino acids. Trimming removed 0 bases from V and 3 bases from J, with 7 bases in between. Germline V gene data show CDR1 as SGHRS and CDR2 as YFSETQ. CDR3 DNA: TGCGCCAGCAGCTTGGGAACGGTCTACGAGCAGTACTTC. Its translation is CASSLGTVYEQYF.

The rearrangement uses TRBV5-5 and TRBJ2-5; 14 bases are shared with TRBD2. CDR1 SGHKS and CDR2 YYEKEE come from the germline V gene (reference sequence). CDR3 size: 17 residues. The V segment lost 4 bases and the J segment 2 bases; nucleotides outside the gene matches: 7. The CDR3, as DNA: TGTGCCAGCAGCCTGGGACTAGCGGGGGCCACTCAAGAGACCCAGTACTTC. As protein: CASSLGLAGATQETQYF.

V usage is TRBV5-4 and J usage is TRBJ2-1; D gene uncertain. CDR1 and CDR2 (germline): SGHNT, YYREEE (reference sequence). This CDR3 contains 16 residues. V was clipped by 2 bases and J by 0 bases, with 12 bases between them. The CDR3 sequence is CASSFRKLSSYNEQFF. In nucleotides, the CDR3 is TGTGCCAGCAGCTTCCGGAAACTAAGCTCCTACAATGAGCAGTTCTTC.

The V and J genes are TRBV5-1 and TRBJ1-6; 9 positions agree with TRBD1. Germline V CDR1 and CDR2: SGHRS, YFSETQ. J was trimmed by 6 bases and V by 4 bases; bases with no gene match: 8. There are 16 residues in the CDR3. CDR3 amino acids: CASSVQGASGNSPLHF. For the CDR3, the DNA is TGCGCCAGCAGCGTACAGGGGGCCAGCGGTAATTCACCCCTCCACTTT.

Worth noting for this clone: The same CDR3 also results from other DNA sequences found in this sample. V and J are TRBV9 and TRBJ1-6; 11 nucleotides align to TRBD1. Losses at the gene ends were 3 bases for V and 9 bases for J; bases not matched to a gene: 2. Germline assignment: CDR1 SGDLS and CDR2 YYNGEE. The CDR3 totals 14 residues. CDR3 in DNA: TGTGCCAGCAGCGCCGGGACAGGGGGTTCACCCCTCCACTTT. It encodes CASSAGTGGSPLHF.

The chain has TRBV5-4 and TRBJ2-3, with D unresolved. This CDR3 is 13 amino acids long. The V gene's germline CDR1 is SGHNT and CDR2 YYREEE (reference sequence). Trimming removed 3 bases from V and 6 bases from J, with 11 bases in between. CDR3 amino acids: CASSSLFGDTQYF. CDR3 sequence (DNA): TGTGCCAGCAGCTCCCTATTCGGGGATACGCAGTATTTT.

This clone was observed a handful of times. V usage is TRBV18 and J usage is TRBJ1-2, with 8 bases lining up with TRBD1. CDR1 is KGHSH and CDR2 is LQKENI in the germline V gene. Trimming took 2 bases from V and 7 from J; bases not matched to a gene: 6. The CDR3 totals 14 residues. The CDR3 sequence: CASSPARQGPGYTF. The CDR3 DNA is TGTGCCAGCTCACCAGCGAGACAGGGGCCTGGCTACACCTTC.

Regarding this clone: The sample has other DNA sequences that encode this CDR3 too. The DNA of the CDR3 is TGTGCCAGCAGCTCCTCAGGGGGCAGCTATGGCTACACCTTC. This sequence encodes CASSSSGGSYGYTF. The chain employs TRBV7-2 and TRBJ1-2; the match to TRBD1 covers 8 bases. Germline values: CDR1 SGHTA, CDR2 FQGNSA. This CDR3 is built from 14 residues. Trimming cost V 4 bases and J 4 bases; bases outside gene matches: 5.

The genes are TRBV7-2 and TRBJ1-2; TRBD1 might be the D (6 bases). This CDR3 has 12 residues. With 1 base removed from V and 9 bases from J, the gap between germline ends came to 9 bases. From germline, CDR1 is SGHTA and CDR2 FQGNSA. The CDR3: CASSLVGHSYTF. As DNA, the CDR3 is TGTGCCAGCAGCTTAGTGGGACACAGCTACACCTTC.

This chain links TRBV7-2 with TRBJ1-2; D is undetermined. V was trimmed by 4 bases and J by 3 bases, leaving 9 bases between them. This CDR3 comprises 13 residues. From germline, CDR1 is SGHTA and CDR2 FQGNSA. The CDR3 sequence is CASSYGQYYGYTF. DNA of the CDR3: TGTGCCAGCAGCTATGGGCAGTACTATGGCTACACCTTC. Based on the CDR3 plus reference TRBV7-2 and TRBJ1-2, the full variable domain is GAGVSQSPSNKVTEKGKDVELRCDPISGHTALYWYRQSLGQGLEFLIYFQGNSAPDKSGLPSDRFSAERTGGSVSTLTIQRTQQEDSAVYLCASSYGQYYGYTFGSGTRLTVV.

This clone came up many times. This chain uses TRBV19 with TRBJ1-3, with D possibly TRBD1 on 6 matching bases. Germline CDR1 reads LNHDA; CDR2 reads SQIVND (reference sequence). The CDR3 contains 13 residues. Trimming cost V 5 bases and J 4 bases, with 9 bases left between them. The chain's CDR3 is CASSGQPGNTIYF. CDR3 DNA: TGTGCCAGTAGTGGACAGCCGGGAAACACCATATATTTT.

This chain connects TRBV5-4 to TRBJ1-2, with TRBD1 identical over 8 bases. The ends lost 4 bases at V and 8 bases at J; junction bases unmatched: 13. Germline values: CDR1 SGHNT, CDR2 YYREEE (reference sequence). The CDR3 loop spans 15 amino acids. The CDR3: CASSIQNRGDIGYTF. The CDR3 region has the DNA TGTGCCAGCAGCATACAAAACAGGGGGGATATCGGCTACACCTTC.

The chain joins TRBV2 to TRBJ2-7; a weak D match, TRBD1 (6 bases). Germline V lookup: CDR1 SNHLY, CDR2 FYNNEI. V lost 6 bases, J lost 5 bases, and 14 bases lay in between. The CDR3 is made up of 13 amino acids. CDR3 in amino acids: CASSGQGRHEQYF. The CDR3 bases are TGTGCCAGCAGCGGGCAGGGGAGACACGAGCAGTACTTC.

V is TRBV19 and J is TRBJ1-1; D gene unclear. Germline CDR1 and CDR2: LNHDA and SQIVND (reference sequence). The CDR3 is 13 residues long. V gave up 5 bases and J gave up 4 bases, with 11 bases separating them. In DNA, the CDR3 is TGTGCCAGTAGTCACCCGCGGGGCACTGAAGCTTTCTTT. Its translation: CASSHPRGTEAFF.

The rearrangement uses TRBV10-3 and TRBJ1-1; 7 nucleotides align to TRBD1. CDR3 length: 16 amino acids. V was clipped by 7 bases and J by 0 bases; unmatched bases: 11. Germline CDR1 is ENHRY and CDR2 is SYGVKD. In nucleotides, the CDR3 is TGTGCCATCAAGACATCACAGGGGCCTATGAACACTGAAGCTTTCTTT. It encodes CAIKTSQGPMNTEAFF.

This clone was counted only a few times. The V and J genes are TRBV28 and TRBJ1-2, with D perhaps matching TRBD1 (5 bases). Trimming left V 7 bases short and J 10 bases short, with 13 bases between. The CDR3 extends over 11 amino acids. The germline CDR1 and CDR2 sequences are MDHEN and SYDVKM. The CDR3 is CASTPGGPYTF. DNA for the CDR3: TGTGCCAGCACCCCGGGGGGTCCCTACACCTTC.

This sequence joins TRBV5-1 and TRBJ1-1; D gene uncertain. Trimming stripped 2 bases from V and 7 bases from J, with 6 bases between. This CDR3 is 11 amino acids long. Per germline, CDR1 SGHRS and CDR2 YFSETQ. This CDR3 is CASSFGGEAFF. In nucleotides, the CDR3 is TGCGCCAGCAGCTTCGGCGGTGAAGCTTTCTTT. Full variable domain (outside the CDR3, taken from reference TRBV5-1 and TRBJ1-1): KAGVTQTPRYLIKTRGQQVTLSCSPISGHRSVSWYQQTPGQGLQFLFEYFSETQRNKGNFPGRFSGRQFSNSRSEMNVSTLELGDSALYLCASSFGGEAFFGQGTRLTVV.

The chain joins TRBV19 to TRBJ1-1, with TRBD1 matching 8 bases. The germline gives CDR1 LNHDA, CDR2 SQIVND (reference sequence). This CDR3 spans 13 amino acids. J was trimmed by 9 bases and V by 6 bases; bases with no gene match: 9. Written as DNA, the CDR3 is TGTGCCAGTAGGTTACAGGGGGAACGGAAAGCTTTCTTT. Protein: CASRLQGERKAFF.

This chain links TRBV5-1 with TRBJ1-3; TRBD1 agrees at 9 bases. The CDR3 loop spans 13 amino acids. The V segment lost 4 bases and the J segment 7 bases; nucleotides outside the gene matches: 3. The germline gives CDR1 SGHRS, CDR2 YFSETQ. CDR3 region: CASSGTGTNTIYF. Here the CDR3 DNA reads TGCGCCAGCAGCGGGACAGGGACGAACACCATATATTTT.

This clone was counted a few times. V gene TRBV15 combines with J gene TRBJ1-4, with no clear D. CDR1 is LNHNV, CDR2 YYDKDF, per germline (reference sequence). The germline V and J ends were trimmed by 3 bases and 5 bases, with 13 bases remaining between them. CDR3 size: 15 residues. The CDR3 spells CATSSQRSGNEKLFF. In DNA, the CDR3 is TGTGCCACCAGCAGCCAGAGGTCGGGGAATGAAAAACTGTTTTTT.

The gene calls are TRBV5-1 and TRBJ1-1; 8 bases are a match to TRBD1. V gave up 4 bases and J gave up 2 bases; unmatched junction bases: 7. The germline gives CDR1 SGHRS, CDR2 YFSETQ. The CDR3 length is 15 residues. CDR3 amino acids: CASSLRGQGNTEAFF. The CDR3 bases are TGCGCCAGCAGCCTACGAGGACAGGGAAACACTGAAGCTTTCTTT.

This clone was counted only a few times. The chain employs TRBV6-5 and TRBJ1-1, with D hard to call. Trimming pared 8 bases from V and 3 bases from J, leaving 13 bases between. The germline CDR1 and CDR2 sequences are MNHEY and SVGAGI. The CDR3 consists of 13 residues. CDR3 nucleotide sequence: TGTGCCAGCCTCAGGAAGTCGGACACTGAAGCTTTCTTT. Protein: CASLRKSDTEAFF.

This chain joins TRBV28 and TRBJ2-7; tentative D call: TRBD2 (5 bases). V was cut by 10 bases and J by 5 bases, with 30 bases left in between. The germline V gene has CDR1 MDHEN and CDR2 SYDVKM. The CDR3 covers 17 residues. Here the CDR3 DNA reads TGTGCCAACCAGTTAGGGCACGGACGCACACTAGGGAACGAGCAGTACGTC. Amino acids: CANQLGHGRTLGNEQYV.

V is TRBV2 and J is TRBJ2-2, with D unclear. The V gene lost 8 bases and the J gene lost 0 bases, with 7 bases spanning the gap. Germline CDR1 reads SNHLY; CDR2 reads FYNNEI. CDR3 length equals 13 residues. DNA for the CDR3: TGTGCCAGCGGGCATCCGAACACCGGGGAGCTGTTTTTT. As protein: CASGHPNTGELFF.